This note documents a single T cell receptor (beta chain) sequence. What it recognizes is unknown. Per germline, CDR1 KGHSH and CDR2 LQKENI. This CDR3 contains 13 residues. The V gene lost 6 bases and the J gene lost 9 bases, with 18 bases spanning the gap. This sample is part of a study of T cells after yellow fever vaccination. General observations from the study: Most primary-vaccination clones reappeared after the booster (about 97% CD4, about 88% CD8). Clonotypes found in both CD4 and CD8 compartments made up a small share.

A 5'RACE template-switching step, the method used to make TCR cDNA, added a universal primer site and UMIs. Via MiXCR, TCRdb re-called the 5' RACE reads, giving one row per CDR3 protein. The repertoire includes more than 450,000 distinct CDR3 sequences, less than 25% of them detected once, and about 16% sits in the top ten. J is TRBJ2-7 and V is TRBV18; possible D gene TRBD1, 6 bases. The TCR sequence derives from a young man who received the YFV17D yellow fever vaccine. The specimen was PBMCs, collected roughly 20 days after the first yellow fever vaccination. CDR3: CASSSGQGVGQYF. The CDR3 DNA reads as TGTGCCAGCTCTTCGGGACAAGGGGTAGGGCAGTACTTC. The variable domain in full, completed from reference TRBV18 and TRBJ2-7, reads NAGVMQNPRHLVRRRGQEARLRCSPMKGHSHVYWYRQLPEEGLKFMVYLQKENIIDESGMPKERFSAEFPKEGPSILRIQQVVRGDSAAYFCASSSGQGVGQYFGPGTRLTVT.